These 27 T cell receptor beta chains came from one sample sequenced in a study of CD8+ T cells in alopecia areata. Researchers sorted pooled cutaneous lymph node cells on the basis of CD4, CD8alpha, NKG2D, NKG2ACE and other markers. Isolated RNA was reverse transcribed into cDNA used as the sequencing template. TCRdb's copy holds only in-frame clones and misses some; the assay was immunoSEQ multiplex PCR. This sample shows roughly 260,000 clones and no singletons; 0.9% to 1.5% rests with the ten largest. Material: CD4+ T cells sorted from a lymph node. The receptors here all came from a C3H/HeJ mouse with alopecia areata. The strain's MHC haplotype is H2-k.

This clone was seen a few times. These gene names are mouse names. The read ends 4 residues shy of where the CDR3 ends; the end is completed using the germline J gene. The same CDR3 is also encoded by other DNA sequences in this sample. V is TRBV13-3 and J is TRBJ2-7; TRBD1 agrees at 7 bases. CDR1 is NNHDY, CDR2 SYVADS, per germline. This CDR3 contains 14 residues. Germline trimming cut 1 base from V and 0 bases from J; bases unmatched to any gene: 1. The CDR3 loop is CASSDRDSSYEQYF. The sequenced part of the CDR3 DNA is TGTGCCAGCAGTGATCGGGACAGCTCCTAT.

This clone was detected only a few times. Any gene name here is a mouse gene name. The read is 4 residues too short to cover the CDR3 end, so that end is filled in from the germline J gene. The same CDR3 can be traced to other DNA sequences in this sample. The chain combines TRBV19 with TRBJ2-1, with 7 bases fitting TRBD1. V shed 4 bases, J shed 4 bases, and the junction held 5 bases outside the gene matches. Per germline, CDR1 FNHDT and CDR2 SITEND (reference sequence). The CDR3 has 14 residues. The sequenced part of the CDR3 DNA is TGTGCCAGCAGTCTGCCGGGACAGTATGCT. Translated: CASSLPGQYA. The whole CDR3 reads CASSLPGQYAEQFF.

As regards this clone: Germline and genes here are mouse. The read finishes 4 residues shy of the CDR3 end, and the germline J gene is used to complete it. The genes are TRBV19 and TRBJ2-2; the match to TRBD1 covers 10 bases. After removal of 1 base from V and 0 bases from J, the junction contained 3 bases not matched to a gene. The CDR3 sequence is 17 residues long. The V gene's germline CDR1 is FNHDT and CDR2 SITEND (reference sequence). This chain's CDR3 is CASSIPGTGANTGQLYF. The sequenced CDR3 bases are TGTGCCAGCAGTATACCCGGGACAGGGGCAAACACCGGG.

Note on this clone: Mouse names are used for the genes. The read gets to within 4 residues of the CDR3 end, and the germline J gene fills in the rest. J is TRBJ2-5 and V is TRBV5, with a possible D match to TRBD1 (6 bases). The CDR3 runs 15 residues. The germline gives CDR1 LGHNA, CDR2 YNLKQL (reference sequence). The V gene lost 0 bases and the J gene lost 0 bases, with 7 bases spanning the gap. The CDR3 sequence is CASSQETGNQDTQYF. The sequenced CDR3 bases are TGTGCCAGCAGCCAAGAAACAGGGAACCAAGAC.

Comment on this clone: Gene names denote mouse genes. Sequencing ends 4 residues short of the CDR3 end; the germline J gene provides the rest. This chain connects TRBV14 to TRBJ2-2; TRBD1 matches 7 bases. The CDR3 has 15 amino acids. V shed 1 base, J shed 0 bases, and the junction held 0 bases outside the gene matches. The V gene's germline CDR1 is SGHDT and CDR2 FRDEAV. The covered CDR3 bases are TGTGCCAGCAGTTTCGGGACAGCAAACACCGGG. Translation gives CASSFGTANTG. The entire CDR3 sequence reads CASSFGTANTGQLYF. The full variable domain, with the rest looked up from reference TRBV14 and TRBJ2-2, is EAGVTQSPRYAVLQEGQAVSFWCDPISGHDTLYWYQQPRDQGPQLLVYFRDEAVIDNSQLPSDRFSAVRPKGTNSTLKIQSAKQGDTATYLCASSFGTANTGQLYFGEGSKLTVL.

This clone was detected a few times. Gene names refer to mouse genes. The read ends 4 residues shy of where the CDR3 ends; the end is completed using the germline J gene. This chain uses TRBV13-1 with TRBJ2-7; 10 positions agree with TRBD2. There are 14 residues in the CDR3. Germline V gives CDR1 NSHNY, CDR2 SYGAGN. CDR3 amino acids: CASSDWGGEDEQYF. The covered CDR3 bases are TGTGCCAGCAGTGACTGGGGGGGCGAAGAT.

As for this clone: Genes here carry mouse names. Read data end 3 residues before the CDR3 end; the end is taken from the germline J gene. V gene TRBV5 combines with J gene TRBJ1-6; D not certain. TRBJ1-6 is annotated as an ORF whose role is uncertain. Germline CDR1 and CDR2: LGHNA and YNLKQL (reference sequence). V lost 0 bases and J 5 bases, leaving 8 bases between the germline ends. This CDR3 region has 15 residues. The CDR3 is CASSQDPQNNSPLYF. Incomplete CDR3 DNA: TGTGCCAGCAGCCAAGATCCGCAGAATAATTCGCCC.

This clone has only a few counts. The genes and germline here are from mouse. This sample also contains other DNA sequences that code for the same CDR3. CDR3 DNA, as far as it was read: TGTGCCAGCAGACAGGGGGAT. This codes for CASRQGD. The CDR3 as a whole reads CASRQGDEQYF. The chain links TRBV19 to TRBJ2-7, with TRBD1 identical over 8 bases. The CDR3 end is not reached by the read, which stops 4 residues before it; the germline J gene fills it in. CDR1 and CDR2 (germline): FNHDT, SITEND (reference sequence). This CDR3 has 11 amino acids. Variable domain in full (rest from reference TRBV19 and TRBJ2-7): GGIITQTPKFLIGQEGQKLTLKCQQNFNHDTMYWYRQDSGKGLRLIYYSITENDLQKGDLSEGYDASREKKSSFSLTVTSAQKNEMAVFLCASRQGDEQYFGPGTRLTVL.

As to this clone: The listed genes are named as in mouse. The read ends 4 residues before the CDR3 terminus; that terminus is restored from the germline J gene. V usage is TRBV13-3 and J usage is TRBJ2-4, with TRBD1 matching over 8 bases. Looked up from germline, CDR1 is NNHDY and CDR2 is SYVADS. The junction had 5 bases not matched to a gene; V was cut back by 5 bases and J by 0 bases. This CDR3 has 15 amino acids. CDR3 sequence reads: CASSPDRGSQNTLYF. CDR3 DNA, as far as it was read: TGTGCCAGCAGCCCTGACAGGGGTAGTCAAAAC.

In regard to this clone: Germline and genes here are mouse. From the germline J gene comes the end of the CDR3, since the read stops 4 residues before it. The sample holds other DNA sequences that translate to the same CDR3. The rearrangement links TRBV29 to TRBJ2-1; 12 bases line up with TRBD2. The CDR3 extends over 13 amino acids. CDR1 MSHET and CDR2 SYDVDS come from the germline V gene. CDR3 protein: CASRDWGGAEQFF. CDR3 DNA (partial): TGTGCTAGCAGGGACTGGGGGGGAGCT. The variable domain in full, with the rest retrieved from reference TRBV29 and TRBJ2-1, is DMKVTQMPRYLIKRMGENVLLECGQDMSHETMYWYRQDPGLGLQLIYISYDVDSNSEGDIPKGYRVSRKKREHFSLILDSAKTNQTSVYFCASRDWGGAEQFFGPGTRLTVL.

This clone turned up a few times. Germline and genes here are mouse. The CDR3 extends 4 residues past the end of the read, so its final part is completed from the germline J gene. The chain combines TRBV19 with TRBJ2-2; 8 bases are shared with TRBD1. CDR1 and CDR2 from the germline V gene are FNHDT and SITEND (reference sequence). Trimming at V came to 4 bases and at J to 3 bases, leaving 5 bases not matched to a gene. The CDR3 length is 15 residues. This CDR3 is CASSPQGAHTGQLYF. The CDR3 DNA, read in part, is TGTGCCAGCAGTCCTCAGGGGGCGCACACCGGG.

This clone was seen only a few times. The genes and germline here are from mouse. The CDR3 end is not reached by the read, which stops 4 residues before it; the germline J gene fills it in. Other nucleotide sequences in the sample specify the same CDR3. This chain links TRBV13-2 with TRBJ2-7, with 11 bases matching TRBD2. This CDR3 is 14 amino acids long. Germline V CDR1 and CDR2: NNHNN, SYGAGS (reference sequence). CDR3 region: CASGDRDWGYEQYF. The part of the CDR3 DNA that was read is TGTGCCAGCGGTGATCGGGACTGGGGGTAT.

Of note for this clone: Gene names denote mouse genes. The CDR3 goes on 4 residues after the read ends, and that part is filled in from the germline J gene. This chain links TRBV31 with TRBJ2-7; possible D gene TRBD1, 6 bases. The V and J ends lost 3 bases and 3 bases respectively, with 12 bases between them. The length of the CDR3 is 13 residues. Germline V gene data show CDR1 as GKSSPN and CDR2 as SITVG. CDR3 bases read: TGTGCCTGGAGATCAGGGGTTATCTAT. Amino acids: CAWRSGVIY. Given in full, the CDR3 is CAWRSGVIYEQYF.

This clone was seen only a few times. The genes and germline here are from mouse. The read terminates 4 residues before the CDR3 end, so the remaining end is supplied by the germline J gene. The rearrangement joins TRBV17 to TRBJ2-1; 10 bases align to TRBD2. The CDR3 is 15 amino acids. Losses at the gene ends were 2 bases for V and 3 bases for J; bases not matched to a gene: 1. Germline CDR1 MNHDT, CDR2 YYDKIL. The sequenced part of the CDR3 DNA is TGTGCTAGCAGTAGACTGGGGGGGCGCTATGCT. Protein product: CASSRLGGRYA. The whole CDR3 reads CASSRLGGRYAEQFF. The full variable domain, its missing parts supplied by reference TRBV17 and TRBJ2-1, is DTTVKQNPRYKLARVGKPVNLICSQTMNHDTMYWYQKKPNQAPKLLLFYYDKILNREADTFEKFQSSRPNNSFCSLYIGSAGLEYSAMYLCASSRLGGRYAEQFFGPGTRLTVL.

Note on this clone: Each gene name is a mouse one. The sequence runs out 4 residues before the end of the CDR3; the remainder is reconstructed from the germline J gene. Other DNA sequences in this specimen translate into the identical CDR3. The rearrangement joins TRBV13-2 to TRBJ2-3; D uncertain. V shed 1 base and J shed 0 bases, with 6 bases lying between them. Per germline, CDR1 NNHNN and CDR2 SYGAGS (reference sequence). CDR3 size: 14 residues. This CDR3 is CASGDLVSAETLYF. CDR3 DNA, as far as it was read: TGTGCCAGCGGTGATCTGGTTAGTGCAGAA.

This clone was detected a few times. The genes are named according to mouse. Read sequence stops 4 residues before the CDR3 end, and the germline J gene provides the missing end. The chain links TRBV1 to TRBJ1-1; D is unclear. Germline V gene data show CDR1 as NSQYPW and CDR2 as LRSPGD (reference sequence). Trimming pared 0 bases from V and 0 bases from J, leaving 5 bases between. CDR3 length equals 14 residues. The CDR3 DNA, read in part, is TGCACCTGCAGTGCAGAGGTTGCAAACACA. The encoded protein is CTCSAEVANT. The whole CDR3 sequence is CTCSAEVANTEVFF.

In its sample, this clone was seen many times. The gene names given are mouse names. CDR3 in amino acids: CASSSPLDRYNSPLYF. The DNA read from the CDR3 is TGTGCTAGCAGTAGCCCTCTGGACAGGTATAATTCGCCC. The chain carries TRBV17 and TRBJ1-6; 7 bases are a match to TRBD1. Read coverage stops 3 residues before the CDR3 terminus; the germline J gene supplies the remainder. TRBJ1-6 is annotated as an ORF whose role is uncertain. There are 16 residues in the CDR3. From germline, CDR1 is MNHDT and CDR2 YYDKIL. With 3 bases clipped from V and 4 bases from J, the junction kept 6 bases outside the gene matches.

On this clone: Mouse gene names and germline throughout. Read data end 4 residues before the CDR3 end; the end is taken from the germline J gene. The J gene is TRBJ2-4, the V gene TRBV13-1, with TRBD2 matching 10 bases. Germline V gene data show CDR1 as NSHNY and CDR2 as SYGAGN. The CDR3 has 14 amino acids. With V trimmed by 5 bases and J by 2 bases, 2 bases remained unmatched. Incomplete CDR3 DNA: TGTGCCAGCAGAACTGGGGGGGTTCAAAAC. Its protein product is CASRTGGVQN. The entire CDR3 protein reads CASRTGGVQNTLYF.

A note on this clone: Mouse germline and gene names are used. The read terminates 4 residues ahead of where the CDR3 ends, so the germline J gene completes it. The same CDR3 arises from other DNA sequences in this sample as well. The rearrangement links TRBV19 to TRBJ2-4, with 9 bases matching TRBD2. Trimming removed 2 bases from V and 0 bases from J; junction bases left unmatched: 4. Germline V gene data show CDR1 as FNHDT and CDR2 as SITEND (reference sequence). This CDR3 spans 16 amino acids. The part of the CDR3 DNA that was read is TGTGCCAGCAGTATTTCCTGGGGGGGTAGTCAAAAC. This encodes CASSISWGGSQN. The entire CDR3 reads CASSISWGGSQNTLYF.

Regarding this clone: The genes and germline here are from mouse. The sequenced part of the CDR3 DNA is TGTGCCAGCAGTCCCACCCGACAGTATAATTCGCCC. Translation: CASSPTRQYNSP. The entire CDR3 sequence reads CASSPTRQYNSPLYF. The chain joins TRBV13-1 to TRBJ1-6; maybe TRBD1 (5 bases). The read finishes 3 residues shy of the CDR3 end, and the germline J gene is used to complete it. TRBJ1-6 is identified as an open reading frame with a role that is uncertain. The germline CDR1 and CDR2 sequences are NSHNY and SYGAGN. The CDR3 spans 15 residues. The germline V and J ends were trimmed by 4 bases and 4 bases, with 12 bases remaining between them.

This clone came up a few times. Gene names are mouse gene names. The CDR3 extends 4 residues past the end of the read, so its final part is completed from the germline J gene. The sample has other DNA sequences that encode this CDR3 too. The rearrangement links TRBV19 to TRBJ2-1; 11 bases agree with TRBD2. CDR1 and CDR2 (germline): FNHDT, SITEND (reference sequence). CDR3 length: 15 residues. The V and J ends lost 5 bases and 1 base, in that order; junction bases with no gene match: 2. Incomplete CDR3 DNA: TGTGCCAGCAGCGGGACTGGGGGAAACTATGCT. This sequence encodes CASSGTGGNYA. The entire CDR3 reads CASSGTGGNYAEQFF.

This clone came up a few times. Genes here carry mouse names. The read ends 4 residues early relative to the CDR3; the germline J gene fills the gap. The chain uses TRBV5 and TRBJ1-1, with D possibly TRBD1 on 5 matching bases. CDR1 is LGHNA and CDR2 is YNLKQL in the germline V gene (reference sequence). CDR3 length: 17 residues. Incomplete CDR3 DNA: TGTGCCAGCAGCCAAGAGGGGCAAGCAAACCTGGGGACA. Translating it yields CASSQEGQANLGT. The entire CDR3 protein reads CASSQEGQANLGTEVFF.

The table lists this clone with a few counts. Germline and genes: mouse. The read comes to an end 4 residues before the CDR3 does, leaving the germline J gene to fill in the end. The chain combines TRBV13-2 with TRBJ2-1, with D unresolved. Germline V gives CDR1 NNHNN, CDR2 SYGAGS (reference sequence). The CDR3 runs 15 residues. The V gene lost 0 bases and the J gene lost 0 bases, with 7 bases spanning the gap. The covered CDR3 bases are TGTGCCAGCGGTGATGTTCGTGGTAACTATGCT. Its translation: CASGDVRGNYA. The whole CDR3 protein is CASGDVRGNYAEQFF.

Turning to this clone: Genes here carry mouse names. The read ends 4 residues early relative to the CDR3; the germline J gene fills the gap. This chain links TRBV1 with TRBJ2-2; TRBD1 is a possible D gene (6 bases). Deletions cut 4 bases from V and 6 bases from J, with 15 bases between. CDR3 length: 15 amino acids. CDR1 is NSQYPW and CDR2 is LRSPGD in the germline V gene (reference sequence). CDR3 protein: CTCSEQQGEAGQLYF. Partial CDR3 DNA: TGCACCTGCAGTGAGCAACAGGGTGAGGCCGGG.

As to this clone: Any gene name here is a mouse gene name. The CDR3 end lies 4 residues beyond the end of the read and is filled in from the germline J gene. The J gene is TRBJ2-2, the V gene TRBV13-1, with a possible D match to TRBD1 (6 bases). V lost 2 bases and J 1 base, leaving 9 bases between the germline ends. This CDR3 comprises 15 residues. Looked up from germline, CDR1 is NSHNY and CDR2 is SYGAGN. The CDR3 is CASSELQGNTGQLYF. The DNA read from the CDR3 is TGTGCCAGCAGTGAGCTACAGGGAAACACCGGG.

Note on this clone: These gene names are mouse names. Read data end 4 residues before the CDR3 end; the end is taken from the germline J gene. The sample has other DNA sequences that encode this CDR3 too. The rearrangement links TRBV1 to TRBJ2-5, with 7 bases identical to TRBD2. The ends lost 4 bases at V and 3 bases at J; junction bases unmatched: 1. The CDR3 runs to 13 residues. CDR1 NSQYPW and CDR2 LRSPGD come from the germline V gene (reference sequence). The CDR3 reads CTCSGTGQDTQYF. Partial CDR3 DNA: TGCACCTGCAGTGGGACTGGTCAAGAC.

Notes on this clone: The gene names given are mouse names. The CDR3 end is not reached by the read, which stops 4 residues before it; the germline J gene fills it in. This chain uses TRBV13-3 with TRBJ1-2; the D is unclear. There are 12 residues in the CDR3. Germline values: CDR1 NNHDY, CDR2 SYVADS. The covered CDR3 bases are TGTGCCAGCAGTGAGTCCAGGTCC. Translating it yields CASSESRS. The whole CDR3 region reads CASSESRSDYTF.